These T cell receptor beta chains were read from a single sample in a study of T cell changes during pregnancy in multiple sclerosis. Measured with immunoSEQ multiplex PCR; TCRdb has only the in-frame clones, and not every one. The sample includes some 69,000 clones, 90% seen only once; the top ten take more than 2%. The sample was peripheral blood, taken in the second trimester of pregnancy. Every receptor here comes from a female donor in good health, enrolled as a control in a pregnancy study. CDR3s include the opening cysteine and the closing phenylalanine or tryptophan. D genes are given only for firm matches. Size is stated for part of the rows, as once, few or many counts, or as a class when the clone is expanded.

CDR3aa: CASSWDRVGYGYTF; CDR3nt: TGTGCCAGCAGTTGGGACAGGGTGGGCTATGGCTACACCTTC; d_gene: TRBD1; j_gene: TRBJ1-2; v_gene: TRBV27; abundance: .
CDR3aa: CASSPPRGYNEQFF; CDR3nt: TGTGCCAGTAGTCCCCCTAGAGGATACAATGAGCAGTTCTTC; d_gene: .; j_gene: TRBJ2-1; v_gene: TRBV19; abundance: few
CDR3aa: CASSETGTGWRVNTEAFF; CDR3nt: TGTGCCAGCAGTGAGACCGGGACAGGGTGGAGAGTGAACACTGAAGCTTTCTTT; d_gene: TRBD1; j_gene: TRBJ1-1; v_gene: TRBV6-1; abundance: .
CDR3aa: CAISGGPETQYF; CDR3nt: TGTGCCATCAGTGGTGGGCCGGAGACCCAGTACTTC; d_gene: .; j_gene: TRBJ2-5; v_gene: TRBV10-3; abundance: .
CDR3aa: CATERTGYPYEQYF; CDR3nt: TGCGCCACCGAAAGGACAGGGTATCCCTACGAGCAGTACTTC; d_gene: TRBD1; j_gene: TRBJ2-7; v_gene: TRBV10-2; abundance: .
CDR3aa: CAISEEESSYEQYF; CDR3nt: TGTGCCATCAGTGAGGAGGAGAGCTCCTACGAGCAGTACTTC; d_gene: .; j_gene: TRBJ2-7; v_gene: TRBV10-3; abundance: few
CDR3aa: CASTVDTEAFF; CDR3nt: TGTGCCAGCACGGTGGACACTGAAGCTTTCTTT; d_gene: .; j_gene: TRBJ1-1; v_gene: TRBV28; abundance: few
CDR3aa: CASSQSGVTEAFF; CDR3nt: TGTGCCAGCAGCCAGAGCGGGGTCACTGAAGCTTTCTTT; d_gene: .; j_gene: TRBJ1-1; v_gene: TRBV7-6; abundance: .
CDR3aa: CASSDRAGGADTQYF; CDR3nt: TGTGCCAGCAGCGACCGAGCGGGTGGGGCAGATACGCAGTATTTT; d_gene: .; j_gene: TRBJ2-3; v_gene: TRBV5-4; abundance: .
CDR3aa: CASSLTGTYEQYF; CDR3nt: TGTGCCAGCAGTTTAACAGGGACCTACGAGCAGTACTTC; d_gene: .; j_gene: TRBJ2-7; v_gene: TRBV27; abundance: .
CDR3aa: CASSPQGQDTEAFF; CDR3nt: TGCGCCAGCAGCCCACAGGGGCAGGACACTGAAGCTTTCTTT; d_gene: TRBD1; j_gene: TRBJ1-1; v_gene: TRBV5-1; abundance: .
CDR3aa: CASSAGQAINEKLFF; CDR3nt: TGTGCCAGTAGTGCTGGACAGGCAATAAATGAAAAACTGTTTTTT; d_gene: TRBD1; j_gene: TRBJ1-4; v_gene: TRBV19; abundance: .
CDR3aa: CASSYRTGGQEKLFF; CDR3nt: TGTGCCAGCAGCTATCGGACAGGGGGCCAAGAAAAACTGTTTTTT; d_gene: TRBD1; j_gene: TRBJ1-4; v_gene: TRBV5-4; abundance: .
CDR3aa: CASSIDRGEETQYF; CDR3nt: TGTGCCAGTAGTATAGACAGGGGGGAAGAGACCCAGTACTTC; d_gene: .; j_gene: TRBJ2-5; v_gene: TRBV19; abundance: once
CDR3aa: CASSFRQGTTTTDTQYF; CDR3nt: TGTGCCAGCAGTTTTCGACAGGGAACCACCACCACAGATACGCAGTATTTT; d_gene: TRBD1; j_gene: TRBJ2-3; v_gene: TRBV28; abundance: .
CDR3aa: CASSLWAGGEQFF; CDR3nt: TGTGCCAGCAGTTTATGGGCAGGGGGTGAGCAGTTCTTC; d_gene: TRBD1; j_gene: TRBJ2-1; v_gene: TRBV28; abundance: .
CDR3aa: CASSLVPGLSYEQYF; CDR3nt: TGTGCCAGCAGCTTGGTTCCAGGTTTATCCTACGAGCAGTACTTC; d_gene: .; j_gene: TRBJ2-7; v_gene: TRBV5-5; abundance: few
CDR3aa: CAWSGGDRMNTEAFF; CDR3nt: TGTGCCTGGAGTGGGGGGGACAGGATGAACACTGAAGCTTTCTTT; d_gene: TRBD1; j_gene: TRBJ1-1; v_gene: TRBV30; abundance: few
CDR3aa: CASLTGEDTEAFF; CDR3nt: TGTGCCAGCTTGACAGGGGAGGACACTGAAGCTTTCTTT; d_gene: TRBD1; j_gene: TRBJ1-1; v_gene: TRBV18; abundance: .
CDR3aa: CASRMGLSSYEQYF; CDR3nt: TGTGCCAGCAGGATGGGGCTTTCATCCTACGAGCAGTACTTC; d_gene: .; j_gene: TRBJ2-7; v_gene: TRBV2; abundance: .
CDR3aa: CASQGITETQYF; CDR3nt: TGTGCCAGTCAGGGGATTACAGAGACCCAGTACTTC; d_gene: .; j_gene: TRBJ2-5; v_gene: TRBV19; abundance: .
CDR3aa: CASSQVGGGPGSYGYTF; CDR3nt: TGCGCCAGCAGCCAAGTGGGTGGGGGCCCCGGTTCCTATGGCTACACCTTC; d_gene: .; j_gene: TRBJ1-2; v_gene: TRBV4-1; abundance: few
CDR3aa: CASSEYTSQETQYF; CDR3nt: TGTGCCAGCAGTGAATATACATCCCAAGAGACCCAGTACTTC; d_gene: .; j_gene: TRBJ2-5; v_gene: TRBV6-1; abundance: .
CDR3aa: CASSPGYPNEQFF; CDR3nt: TGTGCCAGCAGCCCAGGGTATCCCAATGAGCAGTTCTTC; d_gene: .; j_gene: TRBJ2-1; v_gene: TRBV9; abundance: .
CDR3aa: CASGLGQGQPQHF; CDR3nt: TGTGCTAGTGGTTTGGGCCAGGGGCAGCCCCAGCATTTT; d_gene: .; j_gene: TRBJ1-5; v_gene: TRBV12-5; abundance: .
CDR3aa: CASSLAAGGGTEAFF; CDR3nt: TGTGCCAGCAGCTTAGCCGCAGGGGGCGGCACTGAAGCTTTCTTT; d_gene: TRBD1; j_gene: TRBJ1-1; v_gene: TRBV7-2; abundance: .
CDR3aa: CASSRDRSTYEQYF; CDR3nt: TGTGCCAGCTCAAGAGACAGGTCTACCTACGAGCAGTACTTC; d_gene: .; j_gene: TRBJ2-7; v_gene: TRBV18; abundance: .
CDR3aa: CASSIFGTTGELFF; CDR3nt: TGTGCCAGTAGTATATTTGGGACTACCGGGGAGCTGTTTTTT; d_gene: .; j_gene: TRBJ2-2; v_gene: TRBV19; abundance: .
CDR3aa: CASSVDGRSHEQYF; CDR3nt: TGTGCCAGCAGCGTAGATGGGAGGTCCCACGAGCAGTACTTC; d_gene: .; j_gene: TRBJ2-7; v_gene: TRBV9; abundance: .
CDR3aa: CASSQPQVTQYF; CDR3nt: TGTGCCAGCAGCCAACCACAAGTGACCCAGTACTTC; d_gene: .; j_gene: TRBJ2-5; v_gene: TRBV7-2; abundance: .
CDR3aa: CASSDGSSNQPQHF; CDR3nt: TGTGCCAGCAGTGATGGGAGTAGCAATCAGCCCCAGCATTTT; d_gene: .; j_gene: TRBJ1-5; v_gene: TRBV2; abundance: .
CDR3aa: CASREGGGYYGYTF; CDR3nt: TGTGCCAGCAGGGAGGGAGGCGGCTACTATGGCTACACCTTC; d_gene: .; j_gene: TRBJ1-2; v_gene: TRBV2; abundance: .
CDR3aa: CAWSLGTEAFF; CDR3nt: TGTGCCTGGAGTCTCGGGACTGAAGCTTTCTTT; d_gene: .; j_gene: TRBJ1-1; v_gene: TRBV30; abundance: .
CDR3aa: CASSPLAGGSSYEQYF; CDR3nt: TGTGCCAGCAGCCCCCTAGCGGGAGGGAGCTCCTACGAGCAGTACTTC; d_gene: TRBD2; j_gene: TRBJ2-7; v_gene: TRBV11-1; abundance: .
CDR3aa: CASSGRSGEQFF; CDR3nt: TGTGCCAGCAGCGGACGGAGCGGGGAGCAGTTCTTC; d_gene: .; j_gene: TRBJ2-1; v_gene: TRBV5-6; abundance: .
CDR3aa: CASSLAWGQGYNYGYTF; CDR3nt: TGTGCCAGCAGCTTAGCCTGGGGACAGGGGTATAACTATGGCTACACCTTC; d_gene: TRBD1; j_gene: TRBJ1-2; v_gene: TRBV11-2; abundance: .
CDR3aa: CASSLYPTVGGTNEKLFF; CDR3nt: TGCGCCAGCAGCTTGTACCCTACCGTGGGGGGAACTAATGAAAAACTGTTTTTT; d_gene: .; j_gene: TRBJ1-4; v_gene: TRBV5-1; abundance: .
CDR3aa: CASSFSGDTAYEQYF; CDR3nt: TGTGCCAGCAGCTTTTCAGGGGACACCGCCTACGAGCAGTACTTC; d_gene: .; j_gene: TRBJ2-7; v_gene: TRBV7-9; abundance: .
CDR3aa: CASSWGQGGETQYF; CDR3nt: TGTGCTAGCAGCTGGGGACAGGGAGGAGAGACCCAGTACTTC; d_gene: TRBD1; j_gene: TRBJ2-5; v_gene: TRBV7-7; abundance: .
CDR3aa: CASSHNAGRDTQYF; CDR3nt: TGTGCCAGCAGCCACAACGCGGGGCGGGATACGCAGTATTTT; d_gene: .; j_gene: TRBJ2-3; v_gene: TRBV5-5; abundance: .
CDR3aa: CASSFSGSRQETQYF; CDR3nt: TGTGCCAGCAGCTTTTCGGGTTCGCGGCAAGAGACCCAGTACTTC; d_gene: .; j_gene: TRBJ2-5; v_gene: TRBV5-4; abundance: .
CDR3aa: CASSLGSNEQYF; CDR3nt: TGTGCCAGCAGCTTAGGGAGTAACGAGCAGTACTTC; d_gene: .; j_gene: TRBJ2-7; v_gene: TRBV7-6; abundance: .
CDR3aa: CASSQGQLDSGELFF; CDR3nt: TGTGCCAGCAGCCAAGGTCAACTAGATTCGGGGGAGCTGTTTTTT; d_gene: .; j_gene: TRBJ2-2; v_gene: TRBV4-2; abundance: .
CDR3aa: CASSYYRGLNPEAFF; CDR3nt: TGTGCCAGCAGCTATTACAGGGGGCTTAACCCTGAAGCTTTCTTT; d_gene: TRBD1; j_gene: TRBJ1-1; v_gene: TRBV7-9; abundance: .
CDR3aa: CASRPTGENEKLFF; CDR3nt: TGTGCCAGTAGGCCGACAGGTGAAAATGAAAAACTGTTTTTT; d_gene: .; j_gene: TRBJ1-4; v_gene: TRBV19; abundance: .
CDR3aa: CASSEEWGAGDTIYF; CDR3nt: TGTGCCAGCAGTGAAGAGTGGGGGGCGGGGGACACCATATATTTT; d_gene: .; j_gene: TRBJ1-3; v_gene: TRBV6-1; abundance: .
CDR3aa: CASSSTPGQGQSGNTIYF; CDR3nt: TGCGCCAGCAGCTCCACTCCGGGACAGGGGCAATCTGGAAACACCATATATTTT; d_gene: TRBD1; j_gene: TRBJ1-3; v_gene: TRBV5-1; abundance: .
CDR3aa: CASSDIRDSSSYNSPLHF; CDR3nt: TGTGCCAGCAGTGATATCCGGGACAGCAGCTCCTATAATTCACCCCTCCACTTT; d_gene: TRBD1; j_gene: TRBJ1-6; v_gene: TRBV6-1; abundance: .
CDR3aa: CASSLGQGWSYGYTF; CDR3nt: TGTGCCAGCAGCTTAGGCCAGGGATGGAGCTATGGCTACACCTTC; d_gene: .; j_gene: TRBJ1-2; v_gene: TRBV7-9; abundance: .
CDR3aa: CASISILAGGPLKQFF; CDR3nt: TGTGCCAGCATCTCGATCCTAGCGGGAGGGCCGCTGAAGCAGTTCTTC; d_gene: TRBD2; j_gene: TRBJ2-1; v_gene: TRBV27; abundance: .
CDR3aa: CAWSDSGTYGYTF; CDR3nt: TGTGCCTGGAGTGATTCAGGTACCTATGGCTACACCTTC; d_gene: .; j_gene: TRBJ1-2; v_gene: TRBV30; abundance: .
CDR3aa: CASSLARSRGGHGYTF; CDR3nt: TGTGCCAGCAGCTTAGCGCGTTCGCGAGGGGGACATGGCTACACCTTC; d_gene: .; j_gene: TRBJ1-2; v_gene: TRBV7-2; abundance: .
CDR3aa: CASSRRGSYNSPLHF; CDR3nt: TGTGCCAGCAGCCGGCGGGGGTCCTATAATTCACCCCTCCACTTT; d_gene: .; j_gene: TRBJ1-6; v_gene: TRBV5-4; abundance: .
CDR3aa: CATSRLSGGDKSYNEQFF; CDR3nt: TGTGCCACCAGCAGACTTTCCGGGGGGGACAAATCCTACAATGAGCAGTTCTTC; d_gene: TRBD2; j_gene: TRBJ2-1; v_gene: TRBV15; abundance: .
CDR3aa: CASRFTGDEQFF; CDR3nt: TGTGCCAGCAGATTCACAGGGGATGAGCAGTTCTTC; d_gene: TRBD1; j_gene: TRBJ2-1; v_gene: TRBV5-4; abundance: .
CDR3aa: CASSLLEQGTPYEQYF; CDR3nt: TGCGCCAGCAGCTTGCTTGAACAGGGCACACCCTACGAGCAGTACTTC; d_gene: .; j_gene: TRBJ2-7; v_gene: TRBV5-1; abundance: once
CDR3aa: CASSPPSGEQFF; CDR3nt: TGTGCCAGCAGCCCCCCGAGTGGTGAGCAGTTCTTC; d_gene: .; j_gene: TRBJ2-1; v_gene: TRBV7-9; abundance: .